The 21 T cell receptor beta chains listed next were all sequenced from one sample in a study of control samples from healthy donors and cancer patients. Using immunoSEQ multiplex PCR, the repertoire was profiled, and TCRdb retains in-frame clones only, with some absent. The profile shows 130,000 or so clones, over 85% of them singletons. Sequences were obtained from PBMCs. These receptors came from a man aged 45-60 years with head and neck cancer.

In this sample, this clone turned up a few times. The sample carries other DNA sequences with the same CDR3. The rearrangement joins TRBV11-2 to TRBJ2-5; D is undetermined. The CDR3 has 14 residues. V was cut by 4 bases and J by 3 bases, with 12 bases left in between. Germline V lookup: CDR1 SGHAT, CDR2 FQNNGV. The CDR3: CASSSGRIKETQYF. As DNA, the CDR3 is TGTGCCAGCAGCTCGGGCCGGATAAAAGAGACCCAGTACTTC.

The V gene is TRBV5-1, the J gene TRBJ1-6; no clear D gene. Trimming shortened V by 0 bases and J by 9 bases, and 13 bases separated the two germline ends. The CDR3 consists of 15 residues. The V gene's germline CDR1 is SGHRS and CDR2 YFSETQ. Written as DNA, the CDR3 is TGCGCCAGCAGCTTGGGGCAGGCGGTCGGTTCACCCCTCCACTTT. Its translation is CASSLGQAVGSPLHF.

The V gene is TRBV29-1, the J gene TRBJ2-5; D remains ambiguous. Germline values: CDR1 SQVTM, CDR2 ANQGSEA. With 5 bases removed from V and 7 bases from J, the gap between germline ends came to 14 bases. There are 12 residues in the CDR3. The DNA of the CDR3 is TGCAGCGTTTCAGTGAGGCCCAGGACCCAGTACTTC. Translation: CSVSVRPRTQYF.

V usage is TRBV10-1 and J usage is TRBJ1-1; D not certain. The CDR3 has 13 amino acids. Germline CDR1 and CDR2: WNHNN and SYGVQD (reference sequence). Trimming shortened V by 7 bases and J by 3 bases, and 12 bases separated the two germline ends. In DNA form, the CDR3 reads TGCGCCAGCAAGAGAGGCTTGTACACTGAAGCTTTCTTT. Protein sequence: CASKRGLYTEAFF.

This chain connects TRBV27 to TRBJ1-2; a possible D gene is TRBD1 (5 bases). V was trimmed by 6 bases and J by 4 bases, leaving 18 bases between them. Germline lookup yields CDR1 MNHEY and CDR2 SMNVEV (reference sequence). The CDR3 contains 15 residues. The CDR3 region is CASRLWQGDPYGYTF. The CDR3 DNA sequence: TGTGCCAGCAGACTATGGCAGGGCGACCCCTATGGCTACACCTTC.

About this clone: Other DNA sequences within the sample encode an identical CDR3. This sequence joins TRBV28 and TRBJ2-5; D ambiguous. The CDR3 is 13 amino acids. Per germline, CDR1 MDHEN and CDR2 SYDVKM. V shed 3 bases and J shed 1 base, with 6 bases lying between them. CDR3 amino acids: CASSLGSQETQYF. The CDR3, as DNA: TGTGCCAGCAGTTTGGGCAGCCAAGAGACCCAGTACTTC. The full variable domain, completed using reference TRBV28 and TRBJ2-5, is DVKVTQSSRYLVKRTGEKVFLECVQDMDHENMFWYRQDPGLGLRLIYFSYDVKMKEKGDIPEGYSVSREKKERFSLILESASTNQTSMYLCASSLGSQETQYFGPGTRLLVL.

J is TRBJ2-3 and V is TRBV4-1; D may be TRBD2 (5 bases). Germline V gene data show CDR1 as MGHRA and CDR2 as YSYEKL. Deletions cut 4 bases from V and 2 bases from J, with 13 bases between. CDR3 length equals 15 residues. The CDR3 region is CASSPQTGNTDTQYF. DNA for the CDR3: TGCGCCAGCAGCCCTCAGACGGGGAACACAGATACGCAGTATTTT.

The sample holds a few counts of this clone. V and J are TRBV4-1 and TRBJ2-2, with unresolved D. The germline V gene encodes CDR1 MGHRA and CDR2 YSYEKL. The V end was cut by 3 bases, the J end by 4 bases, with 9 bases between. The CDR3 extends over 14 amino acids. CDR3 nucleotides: TGCGCCAGCAGCCACTCAGGTTTCACCGGGGAGCTGTTTTTT. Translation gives CASSHSGFTGELFF.

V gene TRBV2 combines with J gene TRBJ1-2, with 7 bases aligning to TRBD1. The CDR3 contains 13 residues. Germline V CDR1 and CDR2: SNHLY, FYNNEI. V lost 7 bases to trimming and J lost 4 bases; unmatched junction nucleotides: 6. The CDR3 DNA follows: TGTGCCAGCACCAGACAGGGCTCCTATGGCTACACCTTC. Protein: CASTRQGSYGYTF.

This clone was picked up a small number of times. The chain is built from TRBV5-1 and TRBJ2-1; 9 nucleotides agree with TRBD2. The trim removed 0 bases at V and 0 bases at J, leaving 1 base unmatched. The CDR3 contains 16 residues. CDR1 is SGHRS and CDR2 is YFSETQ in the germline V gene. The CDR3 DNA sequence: TGCGCCAGCAGCTTGGTGCGGGGGGGCTCCTACAATGAGCAGTTCTTC. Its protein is CASSLVRGGSYNEQFF.

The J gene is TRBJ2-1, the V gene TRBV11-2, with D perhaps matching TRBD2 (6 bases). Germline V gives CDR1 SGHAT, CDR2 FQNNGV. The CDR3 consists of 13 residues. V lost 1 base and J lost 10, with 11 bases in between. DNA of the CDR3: TGTGCCAGCAGCTTAGGACTAGAAGGCGAGCAGTTCTTC. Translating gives CASSLGLEGEQFF. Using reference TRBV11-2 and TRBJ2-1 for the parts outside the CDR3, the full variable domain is EAGVAQSPRYKIIEKRQSVAFWCNPISGHATLYWYQQILGQGPKLLIQFQNNGVVDDSQLPKDRFSAERLKGVDSTLKIQPAKLEDSAVYLCASSLGLEGEQFFGPGTRLTVL.

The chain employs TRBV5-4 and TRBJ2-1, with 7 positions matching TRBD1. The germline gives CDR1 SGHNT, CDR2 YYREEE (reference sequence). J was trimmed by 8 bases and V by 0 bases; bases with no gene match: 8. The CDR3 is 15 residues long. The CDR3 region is CASSLGQGDFDEQFF. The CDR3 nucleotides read TGTGCCAGCAGCTTGGGCCAGGGGGATTTCGATGAGCAGTTCTTC.

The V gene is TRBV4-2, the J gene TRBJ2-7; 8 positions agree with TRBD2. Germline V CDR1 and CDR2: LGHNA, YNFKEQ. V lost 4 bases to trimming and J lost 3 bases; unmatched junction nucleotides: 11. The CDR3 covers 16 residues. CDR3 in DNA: TGTGCCAGCAGCCGAGAGAGCGGGAGTGTAGGCTACGAGCAGTACTTC. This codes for CASSRESGSVGYEQYF.

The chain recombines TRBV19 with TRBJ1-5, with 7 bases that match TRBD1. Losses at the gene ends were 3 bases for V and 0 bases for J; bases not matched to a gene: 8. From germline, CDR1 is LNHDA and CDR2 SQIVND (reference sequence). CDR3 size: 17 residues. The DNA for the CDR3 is TGTGCCAGTAGTATGTCAGGGGGAGGATATAGCAATCAGCCCCAGCATTTT. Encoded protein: CASSMSGGGYSNQPQHF.

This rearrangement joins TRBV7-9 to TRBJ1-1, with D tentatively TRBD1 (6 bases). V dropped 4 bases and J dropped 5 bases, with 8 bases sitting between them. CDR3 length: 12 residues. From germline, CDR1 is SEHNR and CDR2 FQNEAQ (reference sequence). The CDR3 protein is CASSSGATEAFF. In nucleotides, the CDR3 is TGTGCCAGCAGCTCAGGGGCAACTGAAGCTTTCTTT.

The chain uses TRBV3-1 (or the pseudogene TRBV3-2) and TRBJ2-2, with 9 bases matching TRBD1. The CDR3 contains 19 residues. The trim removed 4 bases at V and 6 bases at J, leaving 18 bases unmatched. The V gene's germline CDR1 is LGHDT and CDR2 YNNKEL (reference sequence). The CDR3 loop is CASSPTTIGGQGRAGELFF. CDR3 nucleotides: TGTGCCAGCAGCCCAACCACCATCGGCGGACAGGGGCGTGCCGGGGAGCTGTTTTTT.

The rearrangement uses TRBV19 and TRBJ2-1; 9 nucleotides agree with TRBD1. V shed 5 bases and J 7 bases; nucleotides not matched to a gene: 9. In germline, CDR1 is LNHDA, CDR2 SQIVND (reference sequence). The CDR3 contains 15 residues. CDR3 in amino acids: CASSARQGGVNEQFF. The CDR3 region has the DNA TGTGCCAGTAGTGCGAGACAGGGGGGTGTGAATGAGCAGTTCTTC.

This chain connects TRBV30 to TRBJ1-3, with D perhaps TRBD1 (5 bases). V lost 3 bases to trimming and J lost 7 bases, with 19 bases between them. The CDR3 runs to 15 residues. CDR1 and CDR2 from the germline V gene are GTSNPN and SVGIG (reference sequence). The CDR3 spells CAWSVNGRVKNTIYF. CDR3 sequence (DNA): TGTGCCTGGAGCGTAAATGGCAGGGTAAAGAACACCATATATTTT. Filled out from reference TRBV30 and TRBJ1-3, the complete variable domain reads SQTIHQWPATLVQPVGSPLSLECTVEGTSNPNLYWYRQAAGRGLQLLFYSVGIGQISSEVPQNLSASRPQDRQFILSSKKLLLSDSGFYLCAWSVNGRVKNTIYFGEGSWLTVV.

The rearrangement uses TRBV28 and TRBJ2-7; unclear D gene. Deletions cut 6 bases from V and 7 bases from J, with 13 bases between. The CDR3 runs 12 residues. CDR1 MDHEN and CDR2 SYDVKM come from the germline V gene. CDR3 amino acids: CASSLPFGEQYF. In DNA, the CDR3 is TGTGCCAGCAGCCTCCCCTTCGGAGAGCAGTACTTC. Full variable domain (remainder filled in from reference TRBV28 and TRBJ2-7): DVKVTQSSRYLVKRTGEKVFLECVQDMDHENMFWYRQDPGLGLRLIYFSYDVKMKEKGDIPEGYSVSREKKERFSLILESASTNQTSMYLCASSLPFGEQYFGPGTRLTVT.

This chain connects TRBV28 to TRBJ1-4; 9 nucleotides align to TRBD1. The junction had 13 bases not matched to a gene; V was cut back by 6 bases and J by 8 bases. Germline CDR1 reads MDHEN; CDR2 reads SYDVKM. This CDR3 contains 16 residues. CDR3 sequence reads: CASSTPWTGETEKLFF. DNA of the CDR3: TGTGCCAGCAGCACACCTTGGACAGGGGAGACGGAAAAACTGTTTTTT.

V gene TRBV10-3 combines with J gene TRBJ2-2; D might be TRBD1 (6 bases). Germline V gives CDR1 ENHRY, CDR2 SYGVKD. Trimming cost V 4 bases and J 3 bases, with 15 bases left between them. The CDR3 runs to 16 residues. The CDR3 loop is CAISAGTGQYTGELFF. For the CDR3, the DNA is TGTGCCATCAGTGCGGGAACAGGACAGTACACCGGGGAGCTGTTTTTT.